This passage covers 3 T cell receptor beta chains from one sample sequenced in a study of blood T cell repertoires in COVID-19. Only in-frame clones appear in the TCRdb table, and some are missing; sequencing was by immunoSEQ multiplex PCR. The sample carries some 45,000 clones, more than 80% recorded once. Sequenced input: peripheral blood. Every receptor here comes from a man older than 75 in a cohort sampled during active COVID-19.

In this sample, this clone turned up once. The V gene is TRBV19, the J gene TRBJ2-6; weak D call: TRBD1 (5 bases). Germline values: CDR1 LNHDA, CDR2 SQIVND (reference sequence). Trimming stripped 7 bases from V and 4 bases from J, with 14 bases between. The CDR3 is made up of 15 amino acids. The CDR3 spells CASTRDRAGANVLTF. As DNA, the CDR3 is TGTGCCAGTACTCGAGACAGAGCCGGGGCCAACGTCCTGACTTTC.

The rearrangement links TRBV5-1 to TRBJ2-3; 7 bases line up with TRBD1. Trimming removed 3 bases from V and 4 bases from J; junction bases left unmatched: 8. This CDR3 has 15 amino acids. CDR1 is SGHRS and CDR2 is YFSETQ in the germline V gene. For the CDR3, the DNA is TGCGCCAGCAGCTCGGACAGGAAGCCCTCAGATACGCAGTATTTT. Translation gives CASSSDRKPSDTQYF.

This chain links TRBV7-2 with TRBJ1-5; D unresolved. Germline values: CDR1 SGHTA, CDR2 FQGNSA. V shed 1 base and J shed 2 bases, with 6 bases lying between them. The CDR3 has 14 amino acids. CDR3 bases: TGTGCCAGCAGCTTAGGCCCGGGCAATCAGCCCCAGCATTTT. Translated: CASSLGPGNQPQHF.